This T cell receptor beta chain was captured in a study of T cell repertoires in cytomegalovirus infection. Study-level results: Dominant in the ex vivo response were TCR beta clonotypes restricted by HLA-C and specific for CMV.

Germline values: CDR1 SNHLY, CDR2 FYNNEI. V gave up 6 bases and J gave up 2 bases, with 22 bases separating them. This CDR3 contains 17 residues. On this clonotype itself: Its matching antigen is unknown.

One entry per CDR3 protein, called by TCRdb with MiXCR from the reads. Among approximately 250,000 distinct CDR3 sequences listed, 9% to 15% were seen once. The TCR comes from a human donor in good health (CMV status not recorded). Some clones in this sample may be carry-over from other donors' samples. This rearrangement joins TRBV2 to TRBJ1-1; D might be TRBD1 (6 bases). The sample was PBMCs. CDR3 residues: CASRGTWRGYSNTEAFF. CDR3 sequence (DNA): TGTGCCAGCAGGGGAACATGGAGGGGGTACTCTAACACTGAAGCTTTCTTT.